Reported below is one T cell receptor beta chain. What it binds is not known. The CDR3 spans 14 residues. V dropped 2 bases and J dropped 2 bases, with 9 bases sitting between them. Germline loops: CDR1 MDHEN, CDR2 SYDVKM. Donors came from a validation cohort of 95 to 150 subjects, distinct from the first 666-subject cohort. This specimen belongs to a study of cytomegalovirus exposure and HLA in healthy donors. Study as a whole: The same platform as the roughly 630 first-cohort repertoires was used for the 95 to 150 validation repertoires, a later analysis reported.

Study-wide points: Most TCR sequences proved rare, with some public TCRs found in many donors.

The assay was immunoSEQ multiplex PCR, and TCRdb's table has in-frame clones only and misses some. Among tens of thousands of clones listed, nearly 96% were seen once. The TCR comes from a woman younger than 35 in good health and CMV-seropositive. The chain recombines TRBV28 with TRBJ1-2; D is unresolved. The material sequenced was PBMCs. CDR3: CASSLSGRNYGYTF. DNA for the CDR3: TGTGCCAGCAGTTTAAGCGGACGGAACTATGGCTACACCTTC.